The rows below give T cell receptor beta chains drawn from one sample of a study of T cells in Graves' hyperthyroidism and ophthalmopathy. TCRdb independently ran MiXCR on the multiplex PCR reads; one entry per CDR3 protein. The table shows approximately 400,000 distinct CDR3 sequences, with 25% occurring only once. Sequenced: blood. These receptors originate from a man aged 50 or older with Graves' hyperthyroidism. Each CDR3 is given with its conserved first and last residue. A D gene is named only where the DNA matches it firmly. A clone size is listed for some rows: how often the clone was seen (once, few, many), or a class if it is expanded.

d_gene	v_gene	j_gene	abundance	len	CDR3aa	CDR3nt
TRBD1	TRBV28	TRBJ1-2	few	14	CASSRADRNYGYTF	TGTGCCAGCAGTCGAGCGGACAGGAACTATGGCTACACCTTC
-	TRBV9	TRBJ1-4	-	15	CASSVAQLPNEKLFF	TGTGCCAGCAGCGTAGCACAACTACCTAATGAAAAACTGTTTTTT
-	TRBV3-1	TRBJ1-2	-	15	CASSQVWGSPYGYTF	TGTGCCAGCAGCCAAGTATGGGGCAGTCCCTATGGCTACACCTTC
TRBD2	TRBV7-3	TRBJ2-1	-	15	CASSLTLGGGNEQFF	TGTGCCAGCAGCCTCACGTTGGGGGGGGGCAATGAGCAGTTCTTC
TRBD2	TRBV6-1	TRBJ2-7	few	15	CASSAQLAGAYEQYF	TGTGCCAGCAGCGCCCAGTTAGCGGGAGCCTACGAGCAGTACTTC
-	TRBV9	TRBJ2-3	many	14	CASSVDPSTDTQYF	TGTGCCAGCAGCGTAGACCCCAGCACAGATACGCAGTATTTT
TRBD2	TRBV19	TRBJ2-3	-	17	CASRVVGSGSFADTQYF	TGTGCCAGTAGGGTCGTTGGTAGCGGGAGTTTTGCAGATACGCAGTATTTT
TRBD1	TRBV7-6	TRBJ1-1	few	16	CASSWDRGRLNTEAFF	TGTGCCAGCAGCTGGGACAGGGGGCGCTTGAACACTGAAGCTTTCTTT
TRBD2	TRBV6-1	TRBJ2-1	once	17	CASSELASGRAKNEQFF	TGTGCCAGCAGTGAACTGGCTAGCGGGAGGGCCAAAAATGAGCAGTTCTTC
-	TRBV12-3/TRBV12-4	TRBJ2-1	-	14	CASSLASVTNEQFF	TGTGCCAGCAGTTTGGCTAGCGTCACCAATGAGCAGTTCTTC
TRBD2	TRBV29-1	TRBJ2-3	-	14	CSVPGLADTDTQYF	TGCAGCGTTCCAGGACTAGCGGACACAGATACGCAGTATTTT
TRBD2	TRBV9	TRBJ2-1	-	18	CASSESGTSGSSYNEQFF	TGTGCCAGCAGCGAGTCGGGGACTAGCGGAAGCTCCTACAATGAGCAGTTCTTC
TRBD2	TRBV28	TRBJ2-7	many	16	CASSLAGGPRSYEQYF	TGTGCCAGCAGTTTAGCGGGAGGCCCACGCTCCTACGAGCAGTACTTC
TRBD1	TRBV6-2/TRBV6-3	TRBJ1-5	few	14	CASNHRGFNQPQHF	TGTGCCAGCAATCACAGGGGGTTCAATCAGCCCCAGCATTTT
TRBD2	TRBV2	TRBJ2-3	many	15	CASSEVGGPSDTQYF	TGTGCCAGCAGTGAAGTGGGAGGGCCGTCAGATACGCAGTATTTT
TRBD2	TRBV11-3	TRBJ2-3	-	17	CASSGLAGGPSKHTQYF	TGTGCCAGCAGTGGACTAGCGGGAGGGCCGTCGAAGCATACGCAGTATTTT
-	TRBV30	TRBJ2-6	many	14	CAWSANSGANVLTF	TGTGCCTGGAGCGCTAACTCTGGGGCCAACGTCCTGACTTTC
-	TRBV2	TRBJ1-6	few	15	CASSRSGGDNSPLHF	TGTGCCAGCAGTCGCTCGGGGGGGGACAATTCACCCCTCCACTTT
TRBD2	TRBV15	TRBJ2-5	few	16	CATSTTSGGGQETQYF	TGTGCCACCAGCACCACTAGCGGAGGGGGCCAAGAGACCCAGTACTTC
-	TRBV3-1	TRBJ2-7	few	14	CASSLGTALGEQYF	TGTGCCAGCAGCCTCGGGACTGCATTGGGGGAGCAGTACTTC
-	TRBV7-8	TRBJ2-1	many	15	CASSPGGQERNEQFF	TGTGCCAGCAGCCCTGGGGGGCAGGAAAGGAATGAGCAGTTCTTC
-	TRBV19	TRBJ2-1	-	16	CASRSLQSGPDNEQFF	TGTGCCAGTAGAAGCCTTCAGAGCGGACCTGACAATGAGCAGTTCTTC
TRBD2	TRBV6-2/TRBV6-3	TRBJ2-1	-	15	CASSGGSGRFDEQFF	TGTGCCAGCAGTGGGGGTAGCGGGAGGTTCGATGAGCAGTTCTTC